This section outlines one T cell receptor (beta chain) sequence together with its context. Its specificity is unknown. The ends were cut back, 5 bases at V and 2 bases at J, with 11 bases in the middle. This CDR3 spans 14 amino acids. Germline CDR1 is SGHTA and CDR2 is FQGNSA. The data belong to a study of cytomegalovirus exposure and HLA in healthy donors. On the study more broadly: Of all 400 or so donors who were genotyped, roughly 83% belonged to the Caucasian-associated ancestry cluster. Overall study findings and caveats: Most TCR sequences were uncommon, yet certain public TCRs appeared in many donors. It was in a later analysis that TCR association rates were seen to vary by HLA locus, highest for DRB1 and lowest for HLA-C. Researchers reported from a later analysis that most CMV-associated TCR beta chains appeared HLA-restricted.

PCR was performed using 60 Vbeta and 13 Jbeta primers. Some clones are missing from TCRdb's copy, which holds only in-frame ones; the method was immunoSEQ multiplex PCR. The sample yields 150,000 to 200,000 clones, over 75% seen once. The chain recombines TRBV7-2 with TRBJ2-3, with D perhaps TRBD2 (6 bases). Sequenced material: PBMCs. The clonotype originates from a girl under three years old in good health and CMV-seronegative. The CDR3 here is CASSLTSSTDTQYF. CDR3 nucleotide sequence: TGTGCCAGCAGCCTAACTAGCTCCACAGATACGCAGTATTTT. Variable domain in full (rest from reference TRBV7-2 and TRBJ2-3): GAGVSQSPSNKVTEKGKDVELRCDPISGHTALYWYRQSLGQGLEFLIYFQGNSAPDKSGLPSDRFSAERTGGSVSTLTIQRTQQEDSAVYLCASSLTSSTDTQYFGPGTRLTVL.